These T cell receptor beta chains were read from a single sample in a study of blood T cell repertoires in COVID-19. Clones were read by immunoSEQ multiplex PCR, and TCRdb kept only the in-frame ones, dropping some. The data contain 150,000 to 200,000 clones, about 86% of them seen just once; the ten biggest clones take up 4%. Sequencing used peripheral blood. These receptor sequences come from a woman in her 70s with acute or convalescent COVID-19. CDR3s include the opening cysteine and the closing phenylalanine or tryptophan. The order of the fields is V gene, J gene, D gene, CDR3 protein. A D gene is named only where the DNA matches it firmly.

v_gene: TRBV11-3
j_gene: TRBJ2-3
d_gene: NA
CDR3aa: CASSLEAARTDTQYF

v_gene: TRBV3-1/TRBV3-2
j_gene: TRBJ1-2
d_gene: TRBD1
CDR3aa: CASSQAGGVYYGYTF

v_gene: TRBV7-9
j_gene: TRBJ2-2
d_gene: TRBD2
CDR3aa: CASSFVLAGETGELFF

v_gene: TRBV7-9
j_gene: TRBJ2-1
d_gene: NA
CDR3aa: CASLRWESYNEQFF

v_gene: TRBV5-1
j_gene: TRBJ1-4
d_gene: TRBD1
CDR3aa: CASRREGQQLFF

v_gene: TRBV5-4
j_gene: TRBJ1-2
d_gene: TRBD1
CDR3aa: CASRSQGALGYTF

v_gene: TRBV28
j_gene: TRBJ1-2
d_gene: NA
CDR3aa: CASSLGLTGYTF

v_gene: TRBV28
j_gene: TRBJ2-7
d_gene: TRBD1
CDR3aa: CASSLYRGTIYEQYF

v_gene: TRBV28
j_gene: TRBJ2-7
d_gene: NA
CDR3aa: CASSFRGLLSYEQYF

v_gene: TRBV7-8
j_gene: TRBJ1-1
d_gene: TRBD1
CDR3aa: CASSPRLQGMNTEAFF

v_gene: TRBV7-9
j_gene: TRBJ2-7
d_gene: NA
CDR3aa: CASSGQSRGRSYEQYF

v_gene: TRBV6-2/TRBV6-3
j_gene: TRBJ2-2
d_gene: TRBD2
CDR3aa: CASSSRDYFTGELFF

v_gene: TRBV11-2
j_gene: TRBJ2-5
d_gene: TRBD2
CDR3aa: CASSLSGGRETQYF

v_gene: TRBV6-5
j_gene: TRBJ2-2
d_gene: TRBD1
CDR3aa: CASRLTGTSTGELFF

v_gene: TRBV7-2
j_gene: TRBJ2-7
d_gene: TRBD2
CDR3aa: CASSRIAGVSYEQYF

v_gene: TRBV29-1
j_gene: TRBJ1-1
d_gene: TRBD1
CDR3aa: CSTTTRNPGRGAEAFF

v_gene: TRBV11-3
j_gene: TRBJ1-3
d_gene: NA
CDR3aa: CASSRGGSSGNTIYF

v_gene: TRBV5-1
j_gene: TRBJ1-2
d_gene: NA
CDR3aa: CASNEGTAASNYGYTF

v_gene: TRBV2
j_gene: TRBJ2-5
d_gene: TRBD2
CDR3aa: CASSPGLGAGTNGETQYF

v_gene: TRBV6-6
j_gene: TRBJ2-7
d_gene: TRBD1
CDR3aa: CASSRDRGLWYEQYF

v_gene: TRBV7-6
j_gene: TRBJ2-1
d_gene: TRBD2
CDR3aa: CASSNGLAGLANEQFF

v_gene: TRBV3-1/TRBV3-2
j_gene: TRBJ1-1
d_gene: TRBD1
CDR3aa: CTSSRWGQGGTEAFF

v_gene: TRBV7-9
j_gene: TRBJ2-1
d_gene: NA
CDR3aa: CASSRTWENEQFF

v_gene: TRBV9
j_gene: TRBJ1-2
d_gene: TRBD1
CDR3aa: CASSIRAQGARGYTF

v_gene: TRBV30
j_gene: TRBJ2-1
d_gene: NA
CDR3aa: CAWDLQGSYEQFF

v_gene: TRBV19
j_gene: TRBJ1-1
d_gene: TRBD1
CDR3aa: CASSPPPGQGRTEAFF

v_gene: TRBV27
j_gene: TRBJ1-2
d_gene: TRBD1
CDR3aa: CASSFRNPGQGRRDGYTF

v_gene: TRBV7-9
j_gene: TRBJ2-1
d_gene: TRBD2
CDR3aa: CASSRTSGGRRYNEQFF

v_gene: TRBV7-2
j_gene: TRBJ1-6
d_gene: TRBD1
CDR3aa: CASSWGQFGYEDNSPLHF

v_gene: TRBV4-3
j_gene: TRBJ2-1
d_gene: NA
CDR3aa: CASSQASSSSYNEQFF

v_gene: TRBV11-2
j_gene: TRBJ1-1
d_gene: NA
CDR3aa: CASKTFRVNTEAFF

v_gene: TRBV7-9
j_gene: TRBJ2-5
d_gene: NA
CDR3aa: CASSLNIGGEETQYF

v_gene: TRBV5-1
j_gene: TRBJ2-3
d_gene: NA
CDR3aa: CASSLTGTTGDTQYF

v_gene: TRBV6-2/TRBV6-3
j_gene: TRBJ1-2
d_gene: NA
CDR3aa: CASSHQTTGGRGYTF

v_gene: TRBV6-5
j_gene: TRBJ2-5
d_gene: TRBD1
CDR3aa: CASSPGTVETQYF

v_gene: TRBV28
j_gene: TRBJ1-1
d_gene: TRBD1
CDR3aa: CASSFEKGARTEAFF

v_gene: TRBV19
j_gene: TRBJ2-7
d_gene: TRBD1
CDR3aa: CASSGSGTGRYEQYF

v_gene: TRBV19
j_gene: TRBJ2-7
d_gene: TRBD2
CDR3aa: CASSVSGGLSTYEQYF

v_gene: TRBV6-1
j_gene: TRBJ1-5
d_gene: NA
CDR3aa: CASSELGGQPQHF

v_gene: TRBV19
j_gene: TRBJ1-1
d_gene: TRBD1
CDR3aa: CASSIDRDRGRNTEAFF

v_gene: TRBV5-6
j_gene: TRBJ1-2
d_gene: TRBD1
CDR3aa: CASSSTGKYYGYTF

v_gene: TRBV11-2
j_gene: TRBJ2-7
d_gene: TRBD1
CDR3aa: CASSLTGDRYF